The subject of this entry is one TCR beta chain. No antigen is known for it. The sample comes from a study of identical twins. Study-wide results and limits: Memory repertoires lacked the insertion deficit that abundant cord blood beta clonotypes showed.

In TCRdb, the 5' RACE reads were re-called with MiXCR into one record per CDR3 protein. The sample carries around 530,000 distinct CDR3 sequences, about 16% recorded once. This CDR3 is built from 14 residues. Germline loops: CDR1 MDHEN, CDR2 SYDVKM. Trimming stripped 4 bases from V and 4 bases from J, with 13 bases between. The same specimen was also included in a second study, on yellow fever vaccine responses in identical twins.

The V gene is TRBV28, the J gene TRBJ2-5, with D perhaps TRBD2 (6 bases). Sequenced material: CD4+ T cells sorted from blood. This TCR was recovered from a woman under 30 in good health. The CDR3 sequence: CASSSRRGGETQYF. The CDR3 DNA is TGTGCCAGCAGTTCCCGACGGGGAGGAGAGACCCAGTACTTC.